This T cell receptor (beta chain) emerged from a study of T-cell reconstitution after alpha-beta-depleted transplantation in children. Study results and limitations: One year post-transplant, T-cell counts and diversity were largely derived from T cells produced anew.

As to this clonotype: Its antigen is as yet unknown.

Germline CDR1 reads SEHNR; CDR2 reads FQNEAQ (reference sequence). CDR3 size: 16 residues. Trimming shortened V by 5 bases and J by 4 bases, and 21 bases separated the two germline ends. Preparation of the TCRbeta library used unique molecular identifiers. TCRdb independently ran MiXCR on the PCR reads; one entry per CDR3 protein. In the table there are hundreds of thousands of distinct CDR3 sequences, around 16% of which are singletons. The sequence derives from a male patient aged 2-15 years who had a stem cell transplant for acute lymphoblastic leukemia, so the T cells may come from the graft donor. J is TRBJ2-7 and V is TRBV7-9, with a possible D match to TRBD1 (7 bases). The specimen comprised PBMCs, mostly from graft donor cells, sampled 360 days after TCRalphabeta/CD19-depleted stem cell transplant. CDR3: CASSPRGATGEYEQYF. CDR3 nucleotides: TGTGCCAGCAGCCCTAGGGGGGCCACAGGGGAATACGAGCAGTACTTC.